These T cell receptor beta chains were read from a single sample in a study of T cells after yellow fever vaccination. TCRdb ran MiXCR on the 5' RACE reads and lists one entry per CDR3 protein. The sample has some 120,000 distinct CDR3 sequences, 12% to 15% seen once. This sample comprised CD8+ T cells sorted from PBMCs, obtained 5 days after the yellow fever booster vaccination. These TCRs come from a man aged 18 to 29 who received the YFV17D yellow fever vaccine. Both conserved end residues are part of each CDR3. Fields, in order: clone size, J gene, D gene, V gene, CDR3 DNA, CDR3 protein. D genes are given only for firm matches. Rows may omit the clone size; those that give it use once, few, many or a size class.

size: NA
J: TRBJ2-1
D: TRBD1
V: TRBV5-6
DNA: TGTGCCAGCAGCTTGGAAGGACAGGGGCGGAAAGATGAGCAGTTCTTC
CDR3: CASSLEGQGRKDEQFF

size: few
J: TRBJ1-1
D: NA
V: TRBV20-1
DNA: TGCAGTGCTCTACGACCACCACGGCTCTTGGAGGTAGGCACTGAAGCTTTCTTT
CDR3: CSALRPPRLLEVGTEAFF

size: NA
J: TRBJ1-6
D: NA
V: TRBV7-9
DNA: TGTGCCAGCAGCCCTTATGGGGGTAATTCACCCCTCCACTTT
CDR3: CASSPYGGNSPLHF

size: NA
J: TRBJ2-7
D: NA
V: TRBV7-9
DNA: TGTGCCAGCACCTTCGGGGAGGTTCCTTCCTACGAGCAGTACTTC
CDR3: CASTFGEVPSYEQYF

size: NA
J: TRBJ2-5
D: NA
V: TRBV5-1
DNA: TGCGCCAGCAGCTCGGACGAGGGCTTGGGTCAAGAGACCCAGTACTTC
CDR3: CASSSDEGLGQETQYF

size: NA
J: TRBJ1-1
D: NA
V: TRBV29-1
DNA: TGCAGCGTTGAAGTTCTTATGAACACTGAAGCTTTCTTT
CDR3: CSVEVLMNTEAFF

size: few
J: TRBJ2-1
D: NA
V: TRBV12-3/TRBV12-4
DNA: TGTGCCAGCAGCCATAGTAGGGGGGGCAATGAGCAGTTCTTC
CDR3: CASSHSRGGNEQFF

size: NA
J: TRBJ2-7
D: NA
V: TRBV29-1
DNA: TGCAGCGTTGATTATCGGCCGGGCGAGCAGTACTTC
CDR3: CSVDYRPGEQYF

size: few
J: TRBJ2-2
D: TRBD2
V: TRBV3-1
DNA: TGTGCCAGCCGTCCCCGGGGGGGAGCCGGGGAGCTGTTTTTT
CDR3: CASRPRGGAGELFF

size: NA
J: TRBJ2-3
D: NA
V: TRBV10-3
DNA: TGTGCCACCATAGAGAGCGGAAGCACAGATACGCAGTATTTT
CDR3: CATIESGSTDTQYF

size: few
J: TRBJ2-5
D: TRBD1
V: TRBV5-6
DNA: TGTGCCAGCAGCTTTGAGGGGGCATGGGAGACCCAGTACTTC
CDR3: CASSFEGAWETQYF

size: NA
J: TRBJ2-1
D: NA
V: TRBV15
DNA: TGTGCCACCAGCAGAGAGGAGACAAACAATGAGCAGTTCTTC
CDR3: CATSREETNNEQFF

size: few
J: TRBJ2-5
D: TRBD2
V: TRBV7-2
DNA: TGTGCCAGCAGCCCCACCCCGCTGATAGCGGGCCAAGAGACCCAGTACTTC
CDR3: CASSPTPLIAGQETQYF

size: few
J: TRBJ2-2
D: NA
V: TRBV19
DNA: TGTGCCACCGGTACCGGGGAGCTGTTTTTT
CDR3: CATGTGELFF

size: few
J: TRBJ1-1
D: NA
V: TRBV7-8
DNA: TGTGCCAGCAGCCTAGGAGGGAGGCTCACTGAAGCTTTCTTT
CDR3: CASSLGGRLTEAFF

size: few
J: TRBJ1-2
D: TRBD1
V: TRBV4-3
DNA: TGCGCCAGCAGCCAAGGCTCGACAGGGGCTAACTATGGCTACACCTTC
CDR3: CASSQGSTGANYGYTF

size: few
J: TRBJ2-7
D: NA
V: TRBV29-1
DNA: TGCAGCGTTGAAGATCTGGGAGAGCAGTACTTC
CDR3: CSVEDLGEQYF

size: NA
J: TRBJ1-1
D: NA
V: TRBV29-1
DNA: TGCAGCGTTGTGTCCCGTACTGAAGCTTTCTTT
CDR3: CSVVSRTEAFF

size: few
J: TRBJ2-2
D: NA
V: TRBV19
DNA: TGTGCCACCCTCAGGGGTTGGACCGGGGAGCTGTTTTTT
CDR3: CATLRGWTGELFF

size: NA
J: TRBJ2-6
D: NA
V: TRBV20-1
DNA: TGCAGTGCTAGTGCATCCTGGGGTTACGGGGCCAACGTCCTGACTTTC
CDR3: CSASASWGYGANVLTF

size: NA
J: TRBJ2-1
D: TRBD1
V: TRBV5-5
DNA: TGTGCCAGCAGCCCGGGACAGGGGTACTACAATGAGCAGTTCTTC
CDR3: CASSPGQGYYNEQFF

size: NA
J: TRBJ1-5
D: TRBD1
V: TRBV12-3/TRBV12-4
DNA: TGTGCCAGCAGCTCGACAGGGTGGAGGGGTCAGCCCCAGCATTTT
CDR3: CASSSTGWRGQPQHF

size: few
J: TRBJ2-5
D: NA
V: TRBV3-1
DNA: TGTGCCAGCAGCCAAGAGAAGCAAGAGACCCAGTACTTC
CDR3: CASSQEKQETQYF

size: few
J: TRBJ2-5
D: NA
V: TRBV29-1
DNA: TGCAGCGTTGAAAGGGGCCGGGATAAGGAGACCCAGTACTTC
CDR3: CSVERGRDKETQYF

size: few
J: TRBJ2-3
D: NA
V: TRBV7-2
DNA: TGTGCCAGCAGCTTAGCCCCGACGGGGGCTACGCAGTATTTT
CDR3: CASSLAPTGATQYF

size: NA
J: TRBJ2-3
D: TRBD2
V: TRBV6-2/TRBV6-3
DNA: TGTGCCAGCAGTTCCGGAGAGCGGGGGCGTACAGATACGCAGTATTTT
CDR3: CASSSGERGRTDTQYF

size: many
J: TRBJ2-1
D: TRBD1
V: TRBV4-3
DNA: TGCGCCAGCAGCCAAGGACAGGGTGCCTACAATGAGCAGTTCTTC
CDR3: CASSQGQGAYNEQFF

size: NA
J: TRBJ2-7
D: TRBD1
V: TRBV5-1
DNA: TGCGCCAGCAGCTTGAGACAGGGGTTCTCCGACGAGCAGTACTTC
CDR3: CASSLRQGFSDEQYF

size: many
J: TRBJ2-3
D: TRBD2
V: TRBV9
DNA: TGTGCCAGCTCCGAGGGCGGGGGTACAGATACGCAGTATTTT
CDR3: CASSEGGGTDTQYF

size: NA
J: TRBJ1-1
D: NA
V: TRBV4-1
DNA: TGCGCCAGCAGCCACAAGCTAGCGGAATACACTGAAGCTTTCTTT
CDR3: CASSHKLAEYTEAFF

size: few
J: TRBJ1-2
D: NA
V: TRBV12-3/TRBV12-4
DNA: TGTGCCAGCAGATCGGGGGGCAGCTCTCTGAGCTACACCTTC
CDR3: CASRSGGSSLSYTF

size: many
J: TRBJ2-2
D: NA
V: TRBV5-1
DNA: TGCGCCAGCACCGGGACCGCCTACACCGGGGAGCTGTTTTTT
CDR3: CASTGTAYTGELFF

size: few
J: TRBJ2-3
D: TRBD1
V: TRBV6-1
DNA: TGTGCCAGCAGTGAATGGAGGACAGGGGACACAGATACGCAGTATTTT
CDR3: CASSEWRTGDTDTQYF

size: NA
J: TRBJ1-2
D: NA
V: TRBV29-1
DNA: TGCAGCGTAGGGCAGAACTATGGCTACACCTTC
CDR3: CSVGQNYGYTF

size: NA
J: TRBJ2-3
D: NA
V: TRBV7-6
DNA: TGTGCCAGCAGCTCTAGGGACGTCTCTAGCACAGATACGCAGTATTTT
CDR3: CASSSRDVSSTDTQYF